This T cell receptor (beta chain) originates from a study of cytomegalovirus exposure and HLA in healthy donors. The CDR3 sequence is 15 residues long. Germline CDR1 SGDLS, CDR2 YYNGEE. V was cut by 3 bases and J by 5 bases, with 14 bases left in between. With 60 Vbeta and 13 Jbeta primers, the PCR was carried out. The table came from immunoSEQ multiplex PCR; TCRdb's copy has only in-frame clones and leaves some out. In the table there are about 130,000 clones, more than 60% of which are singletons. The material sequenced was PBMCs. The rearrangement uses TRBV9 and TRBJ1-4; possibly TRBD1 for D (6 bases). The sequence was obtained from a woman aged 40 to 55 in good health and CMV-seronegative. DNA of the CDR3: TGTGCCAGCAGCGCCTTGGGGGGGCAGAATGAAAAACTGTTTTTT. It codes for CASSALGGQNEKLFF.